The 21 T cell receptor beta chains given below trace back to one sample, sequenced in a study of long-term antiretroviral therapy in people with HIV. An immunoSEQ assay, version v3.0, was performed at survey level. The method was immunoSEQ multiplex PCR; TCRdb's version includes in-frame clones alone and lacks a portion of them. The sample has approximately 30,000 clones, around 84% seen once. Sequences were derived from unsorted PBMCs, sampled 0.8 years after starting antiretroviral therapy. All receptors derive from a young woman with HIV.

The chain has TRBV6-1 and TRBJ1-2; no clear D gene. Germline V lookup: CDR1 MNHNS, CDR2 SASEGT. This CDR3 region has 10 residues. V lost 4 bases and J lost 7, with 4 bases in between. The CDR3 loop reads CASSAGGYTF. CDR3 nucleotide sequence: TGTGCCAGCAGTGCCGGTGGCTACACCTTC.

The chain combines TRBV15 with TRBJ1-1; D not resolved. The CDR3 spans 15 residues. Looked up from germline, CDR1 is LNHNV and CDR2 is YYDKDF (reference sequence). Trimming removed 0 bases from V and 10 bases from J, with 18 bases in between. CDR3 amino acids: CATSRDRDFRFGAFF. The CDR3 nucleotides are TGTGCCACCAGCAGAGATCGAGACTTTAGGTTTGGAGCTTTCTTT.

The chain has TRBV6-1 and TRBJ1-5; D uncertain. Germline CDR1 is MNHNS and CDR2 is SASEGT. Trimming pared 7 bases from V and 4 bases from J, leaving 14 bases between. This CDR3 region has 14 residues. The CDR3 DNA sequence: TGTGCCAGCATGGGTTCGTGGCGGAATCAGCCCCAGCATTTT. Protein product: CASMGSWRNQPQHF.

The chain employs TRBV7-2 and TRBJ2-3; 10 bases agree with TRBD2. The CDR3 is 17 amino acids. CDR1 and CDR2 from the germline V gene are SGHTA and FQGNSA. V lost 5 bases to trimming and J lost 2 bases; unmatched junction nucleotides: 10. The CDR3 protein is CASSPTSGATNTDTQYF. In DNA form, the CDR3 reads TGTGCCAGCAGCCCTACTAGCGGGGCGACTAACACAGATACGCAGTATTTT.

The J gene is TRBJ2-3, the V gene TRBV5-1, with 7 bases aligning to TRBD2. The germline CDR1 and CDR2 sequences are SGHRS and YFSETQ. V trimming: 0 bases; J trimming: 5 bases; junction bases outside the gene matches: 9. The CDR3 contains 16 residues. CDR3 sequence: CASSLEMGGIGDTQYF. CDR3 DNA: TGCGCCAGCAGCTTGGAAATGGGGGGGATCGGAGATACGCAGTATTTT.

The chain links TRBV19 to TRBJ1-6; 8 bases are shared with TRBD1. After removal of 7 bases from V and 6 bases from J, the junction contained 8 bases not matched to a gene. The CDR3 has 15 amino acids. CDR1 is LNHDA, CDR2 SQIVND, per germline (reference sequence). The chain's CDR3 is CASNLGQGLNSPLHF. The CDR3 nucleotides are TGTGCCAGTAACCTCGGACAGGGACTTAATTCACCCCTCCACTTT.

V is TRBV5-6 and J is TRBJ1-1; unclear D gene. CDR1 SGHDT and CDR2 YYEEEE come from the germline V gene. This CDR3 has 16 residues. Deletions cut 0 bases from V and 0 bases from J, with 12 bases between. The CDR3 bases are TGTGCCAGCAGCTTGGGGGTAGGCAGACTGAACACTGAAGCTTTCTTT. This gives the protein CASSLGVGRLNTEAFF.

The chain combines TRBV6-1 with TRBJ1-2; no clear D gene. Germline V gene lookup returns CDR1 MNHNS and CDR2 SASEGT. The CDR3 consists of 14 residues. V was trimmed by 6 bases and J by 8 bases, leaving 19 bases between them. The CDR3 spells CASSSWGTGSGYTF. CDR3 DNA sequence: TGTGCCAGCAGCTCCTGGGGTACCGGGTCGGGCTACACCTTC.

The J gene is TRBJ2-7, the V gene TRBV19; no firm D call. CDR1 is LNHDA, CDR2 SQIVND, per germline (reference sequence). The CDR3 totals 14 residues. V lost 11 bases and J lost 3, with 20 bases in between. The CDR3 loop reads CAQSAPPINYEQYV. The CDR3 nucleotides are TGTGCCCAGAGCGCCCCCCCTATTAACTACGAGCAGTACGTC.

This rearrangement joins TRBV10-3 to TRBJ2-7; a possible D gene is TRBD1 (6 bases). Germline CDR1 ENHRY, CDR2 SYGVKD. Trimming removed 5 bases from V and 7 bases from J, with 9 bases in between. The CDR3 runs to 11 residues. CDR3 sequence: CAISRGGEQYV. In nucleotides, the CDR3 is TGTGCCATCAGTCGAGGGGGAGAGCAGTACGTC.

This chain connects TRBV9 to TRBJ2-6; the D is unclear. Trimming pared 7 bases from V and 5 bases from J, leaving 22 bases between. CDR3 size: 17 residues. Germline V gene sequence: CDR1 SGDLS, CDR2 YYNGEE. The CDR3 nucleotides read TGTGCCAGCGTGATTAGGTACAAACAAAGTCGGGCCAACGTCCTGACTTTC. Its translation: CASVIRYKQSRANVLTF. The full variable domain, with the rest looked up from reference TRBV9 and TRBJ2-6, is DSGVTQTPKHLITATGQRVTLRCSPRSGDLSVYWYQQSLDQGLQFLIQYYNGEERAKGNILERFSAQQFPDLHSELNLSSLELGDSALYFCASVIRYKQSRANVLTFGAGSRLTVL.

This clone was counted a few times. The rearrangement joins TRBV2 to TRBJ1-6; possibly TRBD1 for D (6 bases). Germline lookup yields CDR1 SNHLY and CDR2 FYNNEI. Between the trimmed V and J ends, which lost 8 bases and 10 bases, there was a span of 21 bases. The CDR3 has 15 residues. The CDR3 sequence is CASGFVLGAGSPLHF. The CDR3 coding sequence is TGTGCCAGCGGGTTCGTCTTGGGGGCAGGGTCACCCCTCCACTTT.

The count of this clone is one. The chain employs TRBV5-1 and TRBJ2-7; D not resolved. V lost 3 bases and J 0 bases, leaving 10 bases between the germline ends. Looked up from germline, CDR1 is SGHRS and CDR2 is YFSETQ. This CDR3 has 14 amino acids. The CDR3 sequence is CASSSTRSSYEQYF. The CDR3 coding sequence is TGCGCCAGCAGCTCCACGCGGAGCTCCTACGAGCAGTACTTC.

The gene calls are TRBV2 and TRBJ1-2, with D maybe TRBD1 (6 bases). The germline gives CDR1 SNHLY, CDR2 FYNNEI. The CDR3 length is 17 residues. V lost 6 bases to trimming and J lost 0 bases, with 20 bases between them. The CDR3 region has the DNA TGTGCCAGCAGCGCCCGGAGAATGGACAGCTCTAACTATGGCTACACCTTC. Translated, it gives CASSARRMDSSNYGYTF.

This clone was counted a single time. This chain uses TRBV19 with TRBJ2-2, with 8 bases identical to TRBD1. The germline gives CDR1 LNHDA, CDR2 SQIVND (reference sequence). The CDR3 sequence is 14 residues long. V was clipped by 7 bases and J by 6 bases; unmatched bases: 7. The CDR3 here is CASKAGGDSGELFF. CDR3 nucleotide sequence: TGTGCCAGTAAGGCAGGGGGCGACTCCGGGGAGCTGTTTTTT.

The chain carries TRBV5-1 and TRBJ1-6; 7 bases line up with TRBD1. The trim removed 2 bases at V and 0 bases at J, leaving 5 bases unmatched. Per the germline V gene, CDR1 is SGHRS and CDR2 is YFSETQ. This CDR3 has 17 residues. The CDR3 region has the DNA TGCGCCAGCAGCTTTTCGACAGGGAGCTCCTATAATTCACCCCTCCACTTT. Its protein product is CASSFSTGSSYNSPLHF.

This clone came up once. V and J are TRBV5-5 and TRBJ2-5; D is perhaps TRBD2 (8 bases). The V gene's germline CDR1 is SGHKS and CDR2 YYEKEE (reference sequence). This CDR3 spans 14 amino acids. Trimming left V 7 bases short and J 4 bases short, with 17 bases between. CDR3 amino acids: CASRREGAGETQYF. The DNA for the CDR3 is TGTGCCAGCCGTCGGGAGGGGGCAGGAGAGACCCAGTACTTC.

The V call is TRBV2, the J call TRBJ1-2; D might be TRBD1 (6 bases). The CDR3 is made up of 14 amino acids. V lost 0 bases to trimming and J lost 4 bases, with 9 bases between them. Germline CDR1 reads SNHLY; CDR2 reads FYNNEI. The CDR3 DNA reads TGTGCCAGCAGTGAAGCCCGGACAGTCTATGGCTACACCTTC. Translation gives CASSEARTVYGYTF.

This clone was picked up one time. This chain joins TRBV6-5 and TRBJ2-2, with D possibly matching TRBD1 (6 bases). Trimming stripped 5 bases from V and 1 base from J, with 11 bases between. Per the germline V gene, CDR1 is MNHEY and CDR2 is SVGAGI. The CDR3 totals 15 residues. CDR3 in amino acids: CASSTGQLNTGELFF. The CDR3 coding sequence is TGTGCCAGCAGTACCGGACAGCTGAACACCGGGGAGCTGTTTTTT.

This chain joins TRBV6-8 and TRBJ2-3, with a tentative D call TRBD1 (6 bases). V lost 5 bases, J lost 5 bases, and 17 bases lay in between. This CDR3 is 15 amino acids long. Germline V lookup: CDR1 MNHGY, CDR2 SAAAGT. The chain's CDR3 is CASSLFDRKEDTQYF. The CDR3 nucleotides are TGTGCCAGCAGTCTCTTCGACAGGAAGGAAGATACGCAGTATTTT.

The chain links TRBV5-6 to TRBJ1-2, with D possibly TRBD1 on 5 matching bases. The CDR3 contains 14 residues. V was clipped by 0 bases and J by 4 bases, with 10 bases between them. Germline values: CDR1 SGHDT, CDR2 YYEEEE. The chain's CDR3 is CASSLARGSYGYTF. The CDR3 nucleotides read TGTGCCAGCAGCTTGGCTCGGGGGTCCTATGGCTACACCTTC.